Listed below are T cell receptor beta chains from one sample, sequenced in a study of T cell responses to AZD1222 COVID-19 vaccine. The protocol was immunoSEQ multiplex PCR, while the TCRdb copy is restricted to in-frame clones and leaves out a portion. Of roughly 110,000 clones in the sample, approximately 84% were seen once. This specimen consisted of peripheral blood, obtained on day 0 of AZD1222 vaccination. These receptors came from an adult in good health. The CDR3 runs from the conserved cysteine through the conserved F or W. D genes are given only for firm matches. Clone size is given for some rows only: seen once, a few or many times, or a class if the clone is expanded.

J,size,V,D,CDR3,DNA
TRBJ1-2,NA,TRBV28,NA,CASSFSRAGYGYTF,TGTGCCAGCAGTTTCTCCAGGGCCGGGTATGGCTACACCTTC
TRBJ2-3,NA,TRBV5-1,NA,CASSWSGGSTDTQYF,TGCGCCAGCAGCTGGAGCGGTGGTAGCACAGATACGCAGTATTTT
TRBJ1-5,once,TRBV7-8,TRBD1,CASSLGQGAIGGQPQHF,TGTGCCAGCAGCTTAGGTCAGGGGGCCATTGGGGGTCAGCCCCAGCATTTT
TRBJ1-6,NA,TRBV11-2,TRBD1,CASMGQTNSPLHF,TGTGCCAGCATGGGACAGACTAATTCACCCCTCCACTTT
TRBJ2-7,NA,TRBV19,NA,CASSTGSGYEQYF,TGTGCCAGTAGTACTGGTAGTGGCTACGAGCAGTACTTC
TRBJ2-7,NA,TRBV3-1/TRBV3-2,TRBD2,CASSQEDGGGYEQYF,TGTGCCAGCAGCCAGGAGGATGGGGGGGGCTACGAGCAGTACTTC
TRBJ2-1,NA,TRBV7-9,TRBD1,CASSPSGTGYNEQFF,TGTGCCAGCAGCCCCTCCGGGACAGGATACAATGAGCAGTTCTTC
TRBJ1-6,NA,TRBV9,NA,CASSSGGGAYNSPLHF,TGTGCCAGCAGCTCGGGTGGCGGGGCGTATAATTCACCCCTCCACTTT
TRBJ1-5,few,TRBV18,TRBD1,CASSPRTGGSGSNQPQHF,TGTGCCAGCTCACCACGGACAGGGGGTTCGGGTAGCAATCAGCCCCAGCATTTT
TRBJ2-7,NA,TRBV6-5,NA,CASTGTGLLFYEQYF,TGTGCCAGCACGGGGACGGGACTTCTTTTCTACGAGCAGTACTTC
TRBJ1-1,NA,TRBV7-8,NA,CASSPYDGVMNTEAFF,TGTGCCAGCAGCCCGTACGATGGGGTTATGAACACTGAAGCTTTCTTT
TRBJ2-6,NA,TRBV19,TRBD1,CASRWTGDSGANVLTF,TGTGCCAGTAGATGGACAGGGGACTCTGGGGCCAACGTCCTGACTTTC
TRBJ1-2,NA,TRBV6-5,NA,CASSQTSNYGYTF,TGTGCCAGCAGTCAGACATCTAACTATGGCTACACCTTC
TRBJ1-5,NA,TRBV6-5,NA,CASSPLGARGPQHF,TGTGCCAGCAGTCCCTTGGGGGCCCGAGGGCCCCAGCATTTT
TRBJ1-2,NA,TRBV10-3,NA,CAISDAAADYGYTF,TGTGCCATCAGTGATGCGGCAGCAGACTATGGCTACACCTTC
TRBJ2-7,NA,TRBV21-1,NA,CASRRTSSYEQYF,TGTGCCAGCCGTCGGACTAGCAGCTACGAGCAGTACTTC
TRBJ2-1,NA,TRBV9,NA,CASSVGLASHNEQFF,TGTGCCAGCAGCGTGGGGCTAGCATCCCACAATGAGCAGTTCTTC
TRBJ2-5,once,TRBV5-1,NA,CASSLARMNQETQYF,TGCGCCAGCAGCTTGGCCAGGATGAATCAAGAGACCCAGTACTTC
TRBJ2-1,NA,TRBV11-2,NA,CASISARGQNNEQFF,TGTGCCAGCATTTCCGCGAGGGGCCAGAACAATGAGCAGTTCTTC
TRBJ2-3,once,TRBV7-9,NA,CASIKGQSTDTQYF,TGTGCCAGCATTAAGGGGCAAAGCACAGATACGCAGTATTTT
TRBJ2-3,NA,TRBV15,NA,CATSTTTSDGSTDTQYF,TGTGCCACCAGCACAACCACTTCGGACGGTAGCACAGATACGCAGTATTTT
TRBJ1-2,few,TRBV5-6,TRBD1,CASSWGTGTAGYTF,TGTGCCAGCAGCTGGGGGACAGGAACCGCAGGCTACACCTTC
TRBJ1-6,NA,TRBV7-9,NA,CASSTRAGGPLHF,TGTGCCAGCAGCACTCGCGCGGGGGGACCCCTCCACTTT
TRBJ1-5,NA,TRBV15,NA,CATSRLAGAYSNQPQHF,TGTGCCACCAGCAGGCTGGCAGGGGCTTATAGCAATCAGCCCCAGCATTTT
TRBJ1-2,NA,TRBV2,NA,CASSPASAGGGYTF,TGTGCCAGCAGCCCAGCGTCTGCTGGAGGAGGCTACACCTTC
TRBJ2-7,NA,TRBV5-1,NA,CASSLDPGVYEQYF,TGCGCCAGCAGCTTGGACCCGGGAGTGTACGAGCAGTACTTC
TRBJ1-1,NA,TRBV6-5,NA,CASTFERGGNTEAFF,TGTGCCAGCACCTTCGAAAGGGGGGGTAACACTGAAGCTTTCTTT
TRBJ2-1,NA,TRBV19,TRBD1,CASRPSGQGYNEQFF,TGTGCCAGTAGACCGTCGGGACAGGGCTACAATGAGCAGTTCTTC
TRBJ2-3,NA,TRBV28,TRBD1,CASRNRGKTDTQYF,TGTGCCAGCAGGAACAGGGGAAAGACAGATACGCAGTATTTT
TRBJ2-3,NA,TRBV30,NA,CAWSVGGEATQYF,TGTGCCTGGAGTGTAGGGGGGGAAGCTACGCAGTATTTT
TRBJ2-5,NA,TRBV24-1,NA,CATSPSGGAAGETQYF,TGTGCCACCAGTCCGAGTGGGGGGGCGGCGGGAGAGACCCAGTACTTC
TRBJ2-7,once,TRBV5-1,TRBD2,CASSLPSGRGDEQYF,TGCGCCAGCAGCTTACCAAGCGGGAGAGGCGACGAGCAGTACTTC
TRBJ1-1,NA,TRBV7-2,NA,CASSLEQGEAFF,TGTGCCAGCAGCTTAGAACAGGGTGAAGCTTTCTTT
TRBJ1-2,NA,TRBV15,NA,CATSNLRGKGPNYGYTF,TGTGCCACCAGCAACCTTCGGGGCAAAGGACCTAACTATGGCTACACCTTC
TRBJ1-2,NA,TRBV19,NA,CASSPGQLNRYYGYTF,TGTGCCAGTAGTCCCGGACAGCTCAACCGATATTATGGCTACACCTTC
TRBJ1-4,NA,TRBV7-2,TRBD1,CASSGTDEKLFF,TGTGCCAGCAGCGGGACAGATGAAAAACTGTTTTTT
TRBJ1-2,once,TRBV28,NA,CASSLVGANYGYTF,TGTGCCAGCAGTTTGGTAGGAGCTAACTATGGCTACACCTTC
TRBJ1-3,NA,TRBV6-5,NA,CASSRGPISGNTIYF,TGTGCCAGCAGTAGGGGACCGATCTCTGGAAACACCATATATTTT
TRBJ2-2,NA,TRBV4-1,NA,CASSQETGLTGELFF,TGCGCCAGCAGCCAAGAAACAGGGCTCACCGGGGAGCTGTTTTTT
TRBJ1-3,NA,TRBV6-5,TRBD1,CASSYSGQGDTIYF,TGTGCCAGCAGTTACTCGGGACAGGGGGACACCATATATTTT
TRBJ2-2,NA,TRBV24-1,TRBD1,CATGTGKGPTNTGELFF,TGTGCCACAGGGACAGGGAAAGGTCCCACGAACACCGGGGAGCTGTTTTTT